The text below deals with one T cell receptor beta chain. What it binds is unknown. The data were taken from a study of T cells expressing NK-cell markers. Study outcomes and limitations: Specificity for HCMV among expanded NKG2C+ T cell clones was not established. The share of CD8+ T cells held by dominant NKG2C+ clonotypes was about 1.0-7.5% in about 6 donors.

Germline-derived CDR1 and CDR2 are SGHRS and YFSETQ. This CDR3 has 15 amino acids. cDNA encoding TCR beta was synthesized via 5'RACE template switching incorporating UMIs. TCRdb reprocessed the 5' RACE reads and stores each CDR3 protein as one record, lacking DNA. With 500,000 to 700,000 distinct CDR3 sequences in the sample, the ten largest clones hold roughly 3.5%. The V gene is TRBV5-1, the J gene TRBJ2-1. Sequenced: blood T cells: a sorted CD56 or NKG2C T cell subset, CD4+ or CD8+ T cells, or bulk PBMC T cells (not recorded which). The TCR originated in a man aged 18 to 30 in good health. CDR3 region: CASSLERIIYNEQFF.